One sample yielded the 20 T cell receptor beta chains listed below, sequenced in a study of neurological immune-mediated disorders. TCRdb ran MiXCR on the 5' RACE reads and lists one entry per CDR3 protein. Here the sample spans about 46,000 distinct CDR3 sequences, under 2% being singletons. The sequenced material came from PBMCs. The receptors were sampled from a woman aged 40 to 49 with multiple sclerosis.

This clonotype was recorded at least ten times. This sequence joins TRBV25-1 and TRBJ1-1; the D gene is possibly TRBD1 (6 bases). Trimming removed 4 bases from V and 0 bases from J, with 12 bases in between. This CDR3 has 15 amino acids. The germline gives CDR1 MGHDK, CDR2 SYGVNS. CDR3: CASSGRGGVNTEAFF. The CDR3 nucleotides read TGTGCCAGCAGTGGCAGGGGCGGTGTGAACACTGAAGCTTTCTTT.

This clonotype was seen many times. The gene calls are TRBV10-3 and TRBJ2-7; 7 bases are shared with TRBD2. V dropped 5 bases and J dropped 6; count of bases not matched to a gene: 10. CDR3 length equals 14 residues. Germline CDR1 ENHRY, CDR2 SYGVKD. The DNA of the CDR3 is TGTGCCATCAGTATCCGGGGGGAGCCCGGCGAGCAGTACTTC. Protein: CAISIRGEPGEQYF.

This clonotype was detected many times. This rearrangement joins TRBV7-9 to TRBJ2-3; 8 positions match TRBD1. CDR1 and CDR2 from the germline V gene are SEHNR and FQNEAQ (reference sequence). The CDR3 has 15 residues. The V gene end was trimmed by 5 bases and the J gene end by 4 bases; junction bases not matched to a gene: 8. This chain's CDR3 is CASSRQGTLPDTQYF. CDR3 DNA: TGTGCCAGCAGCCGACAGGGGACCTTACCAGATACGCAGTATTTT. Variable domain in full (rest from reference TRBV7-9 and TRBJ2-3): DTGVSQNPRHKITKRGQNVTFRCDPISEHNRLYWYRQTLGQGPEFLTYFQNEAQLEKSRLLSDRFSAERPKGSFSTLEIQRTEQGDSAMYLCASSRQGTLPDTQYFGPGTRLTVL.

This clonotype was counted at least ten times. The V gene is TRBV29-1, the J gene TRBJ2-1; either TRBD1 or TRBD2 may supply D (7 bases each). This CDR3 is built from 14 residues. Germline V gives CDR1 SQVTM, CDR2 ANQGSEA. V lost 6 bases to trimming and J lost 9 bases, with 21 bases between them. CDR3 sequence reads: CSVRQGGLAAEQFF. CDR3 in DNA: TGCAGCGTCAGGCAGGGGGGGTTGGCGGCTGAGCAGTTCTTC.

At least ten counts were recorded for this clonotype. The chain uses TRBV20-1 and TRBJ1-2; weak D call: TRBD1 (5 bases). This CDR3 spans 13 amino acids. The germline V gene has CDR1 DFQATT and CDR2 SNEGSKA (reference sequence). The V end was cut by 2 bases, the J end by 4 bases, with 11 bases between. The CDR3 loop reads CSARTQGLYGYTF. The DNA for the CDR3 is TGCAGTGCTAGAACCCAGGGCCTCTATGGCTACACCTTC.

At least ten counts were recorded for this clonotype. The V call is TRBV10-3, the J call TRBJ1-5; 7 bases line up with TRBD1. CDR3 length: 15 residues. Germline V gene sequence: CDR1 ENHRY, CDR2 SYGVKD. The V and J ends lost 4 bases and 3 bases, in that order; junction bases with no gene match: 6. CDR3 bases: TGTGCCATCAGTGCCGACAGGGCTTTCAATCAGCCCCAGCATTTT. Translation gives CAISADRAFNQPQHF.

Concerning this clonotype itself: A much bigger clone sits one base away, suggesting this may be a read error. The CDR3, as DNA: TGCGCCAGCAGCTTGGCCCAAGGGATGACGGCAGATACGCAGTATTTT. It yields the protein CASSLAQGMTADTQYF. V is TRBV5-1 and J is TRBJ2-3; D not resolved. Between the trimmed V and J ends, which lost 0 bases and 4 bases, there was a span of 15 bases. The CDR3 has 16 residues. From germline, CDR1 is SGHRS and CDR2 YFSETQ.

This clonotype was seen ten or more times. The chain has TRBV7-8 and TRBJ2-1; 7 bases fit TRBD1. Germline V lookup: CDR1 SGHVS, CDR2 FQNEAQ. V gave up 6 bases and J gave up 4 bases; unmatched junction bases: 9. The CDR3 is made up of 15 amino acids. CDR3 in DNA: TGTGCCAGCAGTTCGGGACAGAGATTTTACAATGAGCAGTTCTTC. Translated: CASSSGQRFYNEQFF.

In this sample, this clonotype turned up many times. The chain combines TRBV18 with TRBJ1-1; D is possibly TRBD1 (5 bases). Trimming pared 6 bases from V and 11 bases from J, leaving 22 bases between. The germline gives CDR1 KGHSH, CDR2 LQKENI. CDR3 size: 14 residues. Here the CDR3 reads CASSPPGGALRAFF. The CDR3 DNA follows: TGTGCCAGCTCGCCTCCAGGCGGGGCCTTGCGGGCTTTCTTT.

In its sample, this clonotype was seen many times. V is TRBV12-3 or TRBV12-4 and J is TRBJ1-5; D call uncertain. V lost 1 base and J 7 bases, leaving 11 bases between the germline ends. The CDR3 extends over 14 amino acids. The CDR3 reads CASSLGWKWQPQHF. For the CDR3, the DNA is TGTGCCAGCAGTTTAGGGTGGAAATGGCAGCCCCAGCATTTT.

This clonotype has at least ten counts. This CDR3 reads CASSPTWGGSRDTQYF. CDR3 DNA: TGTGCCAGCAGCCCCACGTGGGGGGGTTCCAGAGATACGCAGTATTTT. The rearrangement joins TRBV3-1 to TRBJ2-3; 7 bases map to TRBD2. Germline loops: CDR1 LGHDT, CDR2 YNNKEL (reference sequence). The CDR3 extends over 16 amino acids. V trimming: 4 bases; J trimming: 5 bases; junction bases outside the gene matches: 12.

This clonotype was counted many times. This chain's CDR3 is CASFPDWDRATEAFF. DNA of the CDR3: TGCGCCAGCTTCCCTGATTGGGACAGGGCCACTGAAGCTTTCTTT. This sequence joins TRBV5-1 and TRBJ1-1; 9 nucleotides match TRBD1. The CDR3 has 15 amino acids. Germline CDR1 is SGHRS and CDR2 is YFSETQ. V shed 7 bases and J 4 bases; nucleotides not matched to a gene: 11.

This clonotype was detected many times. This chain connects TRBV7-8 to TRBJ2-7, with 8 bases identical to TRBD1. CDR1 and CDR2 from the germline V gene are SGHVS and FQNEAQ. The ends lost 2 bases at V and 5 bases at J; junction bases unmatched: 14. CDR3 length: 17 amino acids. CDR3 residues: CASSLFRFRGQAHEQYF. As DNA, the CDR3 is TGTGCCAGCAGCTTATTTAGGTTCCGGGGACAGGCCCACGAGCAGTACTTC.

This clonotype came up many times. The CDR3 region has the DNA TGTGCCACCACGTTAACCCGGGGGGCCGTTTCCTACAATGAGCAGTTCTTC. Translation: CATTLTRGAVSYNEQFF. The rearrangement uses TRBV6-5 and TRBJ2-1; possibly TRBD2 for D (7 bases). V lost 10 bases and J 1 base, leaving 23 bases between the germline ends. This CDR3 has 17 residues. The germline V gene encodes CDR1 MNHEY and CDR2 SVGAGI.

This clonotype was detected only a few times. The genes are TRBV7-9 and TRBJ1-2; D is unresolved. The ends were cut back, 2 bases at V and 3 bases at J, with 7 bases in the middle. The germline V gene has CDR1 SEHNR and CDR2 FQNEAQ (reference sequence). CDR3 size: 13 residues. The CDR3, as DNA: TGTGCCAGCAGCTTATTCCAGGACTATGGCTACACCTTC. Its protein is CASSLFQDYGYTF.

This clonotype was recorded many times. The chain joins TRBV2 to TRBJ1-2; 8 bases line up with TRBD1. Germline V gene sequence: CDR1 SNHLY, CDR2 FYNNEI. J was trimmed by 8 bases and V by 1 base; bases with no gene match: 3. CDR3 size: 13 residues. CDR3 sequence reads: CASSEVQGGGYTF. The CDR3 DNA sequence: TGTGCCAGCAGTGAAGTACAGGGGGGCGGCTACACCTTC.

To note about this clonotype: The junction and the germline gene differ at one end; a read error may be behind it. The chain links TRBV2 to TRBJ2-3, with D hard to call. The germline V gene encodes CDR1 SNHLY and CDR2 FYNNEI. CDR3 size: 12 residues. Here the CDR3 reads CASREVGDTQYF. DNA of the CDR3: TGTGCCAGCAGAGAAGTAGGGGATACGCAGTATTTT.

This clonotype was counted many times. This sequence joins TRBV5-1 and TRBJ1-2; TRBD1 is a possible D gene (5 bases). Germline lookup yields CDR1 SGHRS and CDR2 YFSETQ. The CDR3 is 13 residues long. The V end was cut by 0 bases, the J end by 4 bases, with 7 bases between. As DNA, the CDR3 is TGCGCCAGCAGCTTGGAAACAGGCTATGGCTACACCTTC. It translates to CASSLETGYGYTF.

This clonotype was found many times. The J gene is TRBJ2-6, the V gene TRBV15; D uncertain. Germline V gives CDR1 LNHNV, CDR2 YYDKDF (reference sequence). The CDR3 is 14 residues long. The V end lost 1 base, the J end lost 1 base, and 2 bases lay between the germline ends. CDR3 DNA: TGTGCCACCAGCAGAGGTTCTGGGGCCAACGTCCTGACTTTC. Encoded protein: CATSRGSGANVLTF.

This clonotype appeared many times. This chain links TRBV6-2 or TRBV6-3 with TRBJ1-1, with D hard to call. V lost 6 bases, J lost 11 bases, and 19 bases lay in between. The germline V gene has CDR1 MNHEY and CDR2 SVGEGT. The CDR3 covers 13 residues. This chain's CDR3 is CASSLPPNPAAFF. CDR3 in DNA: TGTGCCAGCAGCCTTCCCCCCAATCCAGCGGCTTTCTTT.